This passage covers 5 T cell receptor beta chains from one sample sequenced in a study of patients and donors after allogeneic stem cell transplantation. TCRdb fed the RT-PCR reads into MiXCR, producing one record per CDR3 protein. The data contain 900,000 to 1,000,000 distinct CDR3 sequences, under 20% of them singletons. Sequencing input: blood, either unsorted or a sorted T cell fraction (not recorded which). Every receptor here comes from a human donor who was either an allogeneic HSCT recipient or a stem cell or donor lymphocyte infusion donor (not recorded which). It is not recorded whose cells these are; they may come from a transplant donor.

The rearrangement links TRBV27 to TRBJ1-2; 7 bases line up with TRBD1. CDR1 is MNHEY, CDR2 SMNVEV, per germline (reference sequence). Trimming removed 6 bases from V and 8 bases from J; junction bases left unmatched: 9. The CDR3 covers 13 residues. The CDR3 loop is CASRNPRGVGYTF. The CDR3 nucleotides read TGTGCCAGCAGAAACCCCAGGGGGGTCGGCTACACCTTC.

Ten or more counts support this clonotype. V and J are TRBV5-1 and TRBJ2-7; tentatively, D is TRBD2 (5 bases). CDR1 and CDR2 from the germline V gene are SGHRS and YFSETQ. With 0 bases removed from V and 3 bases from J, the gap between germline ends came to 7 bases. The CDR3 consists of 13 residues. The CDR3 DNA reads TGCGCCAGCAGCTTGGAGGGAGTCTACGAGCAGTACTTC. This codes for CASSLEGVYEQYF.

This clonotype turned up a few times. This chain uses TRBV9 with TRBJ2-3, with TRBD2 matching over 7 bases. The junction had 5 bases not matched to a gene; V was cut back by 0 bases and J by 4 bases. Germline V gives CDR1 SGDLS, CDR2 YYNGEE. The CDR3 runs 15 residues. In DNA form, the CDR3 reads TGTGCCAGCAGCGTAGCTACGACTAGCCCAGATACGCAGTATTTT. It specifies CASSVATTSPDTQYF.

This clonotype was seen repeatedly, ten times or more. The V and J genes are TRBV5-1 and TRBJ1-5; 7 nucleotides line up with TRBD1. Looked up from germline, CDR1 is SGHRS and CDR2 is YFSETQ. Trimming removed 1 base from V and 8 bases from J; junction bases left unmatched: 6. The CDR3 is made up of 14 amino acids. DNA of the CDR3: TGCGCCAGCAGCTTGTCAGGGGGGATCGAGCCCCAGCATTTT. Its protein is CASSLSGGIEPQHF. Looking up the rest from reference TRBV5-1 and TRBJ1-5 gives the full variable domain: KAGVTQTPRYLIKTRGQQVTLSCSPISGHRSVSWYQQTPGQGLQFLFEYFSETQRNKGNFPGRFSGRQFSNSRSEMNVSTLELGDSALYLCASSLSGGIEPQHFGDGTRLSIL.

This clonotype was recorded a few times. The chain links TRBV5-6 to TRBJ1-1, with D perhaps TRBD1 (5 bases). Germline V CDR1 and CDR2: SGHDT, YYEEEE. Trimming stripped 2 bases from V and 7 bases from J, with 27 bases between. The length of the CDR3 is 18 residues. DNA for the CDR3: TGTGCCAGCAGCTTCGCGATGGAAGTTGCAGGAGACAGCGGTGAAGCTTTCTTT. It specifies CASSFAMEVAGDSGEAFF.